A selection of T cell receptor beta chains follows, all from one sample in a study of kidney transplant recipient with SARS-CoV-2 infection. MiXCR, applied by TCRdb to the reads, yields one record per CDR3 protein. The data contain about 250,000 distinct CDR3 sequences, 25% to 30% of them seen just once; the ten biggest clones take up roughly 7%. Source: a blood sample, taken at baseline and around day 120 from a kidney transplant recipient. These receptor sequences come from a young adult male patient who had COVID-19 and was a kidney transplant recipient. Some T cells may originate from the graft donor. CDR3s include the opening cysteine and the closing phenylalanine or tryptophan. Each record gives: CDR3 length, D gene, V gene, clone size, J gene, CDR3 protein, CDR3 DNA. D genes are given only for firm matches. Size tells how often a clone was seen (once, few, many) or the class of an expanded clone, and some rows leave it out.

length: 14; D: .; V: TRBV28; size: many; J: TRBJ1-5; CDR3: CASSLPQGGQPQHF; DNA: TGTGCCAGCAGTTTGCCCCAAGGGGGTCAGCCCCAGCATTTT
length: 14; D: .; V: TRBV6-5; size: .; J: TRBJ1-1; CDR3: CASSYSGGVTEAFF; DNA: TGTGCCAGCAGTTACTCCGGGGGTGTCACTGAAGCTTTCTTT
length: 17; D: TRBD2; V: TRBV6-5; size: many; J: TRBJ2-5; CDR3: CASSYLFSASGQETQYF; DNA: TGTGCCAGCAGTTACCTTTTCTCTGCTAGCGGGCAAGAGACCCAGTACTTC
length: 14; D: .; V: TRBV5-1; size: many; J: TRBJ2-7; CDR3: CASSLARGRNEQYF; DNA: TGCGCCAGCAGCTTGGCCAGGGGGAGGAACGAGCAGTACTTC
length: 16; D: TRBD2; V: TRBV3-1; size: many; J: TRBJ2-1; CDR3: CASSQDILAGGHEQFF; DNA: TGTGCCAGCAGCCAAGATATACTAGCGGGAGGTCATGAGCAGTTCTTC
length: 18; D: TRBD1; V: TRBV6-5; size: .; J: TRBJ2-6; CDR3: CASSGRDRMSSGANVLTF; DNA: TGTGCCAGCAGTGGCCGGGACAGGATGTCCTCTGGGGCCAACGTCCTGACTTTC
length: 17; D: .; V: TRBV7-6; size: .; J: TRBJ1-2; CDR3: CASSVRGESRKTYGYTF; DNA: TGTGCCAGCAGCGTGAGAGGTGAATCTCGAAAGACCTATGGCTACACCTTC
length: 14; D: .; V: TRBV2; size: many; J: TRBJ1-6; CDR3: CASVFQSSHSPLHF; DNA: TGTGCCAGCGTCTTCCAGTCTTCTCATTCACCCCTCCACTTT
length: 14; D: .; V: TRBV20-1; size: many; J: TRBJ1-2; CDR3: CSAEGGVYNYGYTF; DNA: TGCAGTGCGGAAGGGGGAGTTTATAACTATGGCTACACCTTC
length: 16; D: .; V: TRBV20-1; size: .; J: TRBJ1-2; CDR3: CSALGSLFRKTYGYTF; DNA: TGCAGTGCTCTTGGGTCGCTGTTTCGAAAGACCTATGGCTACACCTTC
length: 12; D: .; V: TRBV3-2; size: few; J: TRBJ2-7; CDR3: CASSQATYEQYF; DNA: TGTGCCAGCAGCCAAGCGACCTACGAGCAGTACTTC
length: 17; D: .; V: TRBV6-8; size: many; J: TRBJ1-2; CDR3: CASSVATRSRKTYGYTF; DNA: TGTGCCAGCAGTGTTGCCACACGCTCTAGAAAGACCTATGGCTACACCTTC
length: 14; D: .; V: TRBV9; size: many; J: TRBJ2-2; CDR3: CASSVGPFTGELFF; DNA: TGTGCCAGCAGCGTAGGACCGTTCACCGGGGAGCTGTTTTTT
length: 16; D: TRBD1; V: TRBV6-2/TRBV6-3; size: many; J: TRBJ1-1; CDR3: CASSFQLRTGNTEAFF; DNA: TGTGCCAGCAGTTTCCAACTGCGGACAGGGAACACTGAAGCTTTCTTT